This T cell receptor (beta chain) was observed in a study of early T cells in non-severe SARS-CoV-2 infection. Study context: Whole-blood bulk RNA, unsorted, was sequenced, and chains were unpaired. Overall study results and limits: Missing private and CD4 specificities, VDJdb matching favored anti-spike CD8 responses.

Per germline, CDR1 LNHNV and CDR2 YYDKDF (reference sequence). Trimming took 5 bases from V and 4 from J, leaving 17 bases between them. This CDR3 has 15 amino acids. Unique molecular identifiers (one per individual cDNA molecule) were attached. TCRdb used MiXCR to reprocess the 5' RACE reads, holding one entry per CDR3 protein. The repertoire holds 65,000 to 95,000 distinct CDR3 sequences, approximately 16% seen once, with about 3% in the top ten. This clonotype was counted between two and nine times. The target antigen is unknown. The V gene is TRBV15, the J gene TRBJ1-2; D may be TRBD1 (6 bases). Input material: whole blood. The TCR comes from an adult who was a healthcare worker with PCR-confirmed SARS-CoV-2 infection or an uninfected control (not recorded which). CDR3 in DNA: TGTGCCACCAGCGAAAACAGGGCACCGAGCTATGGCTACACCTTC. This gives the protein CATSENRAPSYGYTF. Full variable domain (rest looked up from reference TRBV15 and TRBJ1-2): DAMVIQNPRYQVTQFGKPVTLSCSQTLNHNVMYWYQQKSSQAPKLLFHYYDKDFNNEADTPDNFQSRRPNTSFCFLDIRSPGLGDTAMYLCATSENRAPSYGYTFGSGTRLTVV.